The clone carrying this T cell receptor (beta chain) was seen a few times. Its specificity is unknown. The sample belongs to a study of T-cell memory formation after mild COVID-19. Overall study results and limits: Certain responding clones were present in pre-infection memory, suggesting participation of cross-reactive memory.

The CDR3 loop spans 17 amino acids. The germline CDR1 and CDR2 sequences are MNHEY and SVGAGI. V was clipped by 0 bases and J by 3 bases, with 15 bases between them. 5'RACE with constant-segment primers yielded barcoded, UMI-tagged TCR alpha and TCR beta cDNA libraries. TCRdb called the 5' RACE reads again in MiXCR, with one record for every CDR3 protein. This sample has roughly 130,000 distinct CDR3 sequences, with 15% to 20% found just once. This sequence joins TRBV6-5 and TRBJ1-5; D is perhaps TRBD1 (5 bases). Material: PBMCs or a T cell subset sorted from them (not recorded which). This sequence originates from an adult woman who had mild COVID-19 (a few samples of this study predate the infection). Cell type and time point are not known. The CDR3 region is CASSYSANWGNNQPQHF. The CDR3 nucleotides are TGTGCCAGCAGTTACTCGGCCAATTGGGGGAACAATCAGCCCCAGCATTTT.